This T cell receptor (beta chain) was documented in a study of Ad26.COV2.S vaccination and SARS-CoV-2 variants. About the study: The vaccine Ad26.COV2.S was put into the muscle once, or twice with 56 days between.

This clone was detected a few times. Germline CDR1 is WNHNN and CDR2 is SYGVQD (reference sequence). The V gene lost 4 bases and the J gene lost 5 bases, with 11 bases spanning the gap. This CDR3 spans 14 amino acids. Sample treatment: around 19 received Ad26.COV2.S at low or high dose, single or two shots; about five received placebo; per-sample allocation not given. Collection of the samples took place on day 63 after the first injection of vaccine or placebo. Libraries were prepared by immunoSEQ multiplex PCR; TCRdb keeps only in-frame clonotypes and omits some of them. The sample gives 300,000 to 400,000 clones, 85% to 90% of which show up once; roughly 6% is in the top ten.

This receptor was identified in a person between 18 and 60 years old who received the Ad26.COV2.S COVID-19 vaccine or a placebo. Material: peripheral blood, obtained in a trial of Ad26.COV2.S vaccine versus placebo. The chain combines TRBV10-1 with TRBJ2-2, with D perhaps matching TRBD2 (5 bases). Written as DNA, the CDR3 is TGCGCCAGCAGTGCATTCGGGGATACCGGGGAGCTGTTTTTT. Translating it yields CASSAFGDTGELFF.